This TCR beta chain was sequenced in a study of blood T cell repertoires in COVID-19. Study as a whole: COVID-19 samples collected from the United States, Italy and Spain covered acute and convalescent phases. T cells, B-cell-depleted T cells, or PBMCs provided the cDNA or gDNA that served as material.

How the authors handled the data: Estimated nucleated cell counts came from reference gene primer amplification. Assay: immunoSEQ multiplex PCR; the TCRdb copy retains only in-frame clones and omits some. V, J and clone size derive from that table, while D and trimming were established from the DNA sequence. The sample records around 300,000 clones, around 87% being singletons. J gave up 8 bases and V 3 bases, and 7 bases lay outside the gene matches. The CDR3 has 13 residues. From germline, CDR1 is SGHRS and CDR2 YFSETQ. The origin of this receptor is a middle-aged woman with COVID-19, enrolled during active disease. This chain uses TRBV5-1 with TRBJ1-2, with 7 bases identical to TRBD1. The sequencing sample was made of peripheral blood. The CDR3 DNA follows: TGCGCCAGCAGCTACCAGACAGGGCAGGGCTACACCTTC. It yields the protein CASSYQTGQGYTF.